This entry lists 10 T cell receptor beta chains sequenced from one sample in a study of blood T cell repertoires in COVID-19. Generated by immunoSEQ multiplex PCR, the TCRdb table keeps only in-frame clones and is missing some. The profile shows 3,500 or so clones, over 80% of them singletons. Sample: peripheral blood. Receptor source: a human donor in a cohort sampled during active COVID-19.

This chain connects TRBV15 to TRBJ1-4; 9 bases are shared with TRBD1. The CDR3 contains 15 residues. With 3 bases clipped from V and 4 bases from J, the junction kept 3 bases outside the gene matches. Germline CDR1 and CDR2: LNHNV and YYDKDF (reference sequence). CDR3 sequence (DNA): TGTGCCACCAGCAGGTCGGGACAGGGTAATGAAAAACTGTTTTTT. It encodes CATSRSGQGNEKLFF.

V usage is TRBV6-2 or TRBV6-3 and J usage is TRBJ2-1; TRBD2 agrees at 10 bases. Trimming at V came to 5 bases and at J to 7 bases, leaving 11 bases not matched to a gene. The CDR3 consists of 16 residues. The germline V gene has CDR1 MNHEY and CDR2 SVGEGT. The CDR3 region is CASSPSGGGYGNEQFF. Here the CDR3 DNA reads TGTGCCAGCAGTCCCAGCGGGGGGGGGTACGGTAATGAGCAGTTCTTC.

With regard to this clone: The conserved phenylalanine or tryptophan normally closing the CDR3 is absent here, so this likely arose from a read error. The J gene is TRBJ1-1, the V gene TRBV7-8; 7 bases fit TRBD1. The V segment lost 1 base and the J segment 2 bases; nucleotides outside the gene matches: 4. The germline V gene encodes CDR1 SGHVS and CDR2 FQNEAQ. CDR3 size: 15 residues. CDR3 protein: CASSLEGTVNTEAFL. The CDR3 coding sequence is TGTGCCAGCAGCTTAGAAGGGACAGTCAACACTGAAGCTTTCCTT.

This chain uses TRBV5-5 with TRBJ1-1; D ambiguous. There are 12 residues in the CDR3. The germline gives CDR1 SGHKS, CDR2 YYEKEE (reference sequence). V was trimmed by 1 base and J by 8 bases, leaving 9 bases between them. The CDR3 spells CASSLRGLEAFF. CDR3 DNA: TGTGCCAGCAGCTTGAGAGGATTGGAAGCTTTCTTT.

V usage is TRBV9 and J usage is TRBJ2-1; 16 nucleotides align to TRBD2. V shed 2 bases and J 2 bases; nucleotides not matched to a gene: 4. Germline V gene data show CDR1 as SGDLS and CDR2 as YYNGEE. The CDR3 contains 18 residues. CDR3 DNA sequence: TGTGCCAGCAGCGTGGGACTAGCGGGGGGGCCGCCCTACAATGAGCAGTTCTTC. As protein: CASSVGLAGGPPYNEQFF. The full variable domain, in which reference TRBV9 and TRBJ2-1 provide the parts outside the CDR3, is DSGVTQTPKHLITATGQRVTLRCSPRSGDLSVYWYQQSLDQGLQFLIQYYNGEERAKGNILERFSAQQFPDLHSELNLSSLELGDSALYFCASSVGLAGGPPYNEQFFGPGTRLTVL.

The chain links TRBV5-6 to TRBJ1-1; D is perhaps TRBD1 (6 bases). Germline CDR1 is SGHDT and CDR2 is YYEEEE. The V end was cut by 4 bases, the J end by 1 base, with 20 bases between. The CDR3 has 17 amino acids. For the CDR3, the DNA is TGTGCCAGCAGCCGCGACTCGGGGGGGCTAAAGAACACTGAAGCTTTCTTT. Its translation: CASSRDSGGLKNTEAFF.

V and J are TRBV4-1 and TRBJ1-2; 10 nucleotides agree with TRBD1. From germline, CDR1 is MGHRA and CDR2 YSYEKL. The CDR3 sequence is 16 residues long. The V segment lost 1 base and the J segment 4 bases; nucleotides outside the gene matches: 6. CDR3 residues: CASSQAGQGSGYGYTF. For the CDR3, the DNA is TGCGCCAGCAGCCAAGCGGGACAGGGGTCGGGCTATGGCTACACCTTC.

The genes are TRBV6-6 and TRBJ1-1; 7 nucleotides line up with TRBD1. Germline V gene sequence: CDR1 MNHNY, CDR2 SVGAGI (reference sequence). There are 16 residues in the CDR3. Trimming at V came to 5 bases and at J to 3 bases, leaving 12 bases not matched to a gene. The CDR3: CASSPFGGRGDTEAFF. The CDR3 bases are TGTGCCAGCAGTCCATTCGGGGGCAGGGGGGACACTGAAGCTTTCTTT.

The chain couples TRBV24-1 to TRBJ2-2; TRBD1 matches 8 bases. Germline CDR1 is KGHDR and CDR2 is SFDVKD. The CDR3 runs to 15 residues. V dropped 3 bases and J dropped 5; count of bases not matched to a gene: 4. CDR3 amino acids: CATSDRTGWTGELFF. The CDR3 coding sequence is TGTGCCACCAGTGATCGGACAGGGTGGACCGGGGAGCTGTTTTTT.

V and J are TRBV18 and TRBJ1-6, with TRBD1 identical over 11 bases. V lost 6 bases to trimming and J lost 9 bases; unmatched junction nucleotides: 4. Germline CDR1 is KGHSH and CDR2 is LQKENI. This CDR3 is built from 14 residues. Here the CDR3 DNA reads TGTGCCAGCTCCCAGGACAGGGGGCCTTCACCCCTCCACTTT. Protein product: CASSQDRGPSPLHF.